This paragraph covers one T cell receptor (beta chain) sequence. What it binds is unknown. This entry is derived from a study of cytotoxic CD8 clonotypes in ibrutinib-treated CLL. Study-wide results and caveats: Higher circulating CD8+ T-cell counts strongly accompanied higher baseline clonality, above age-matched healthy donors. The clonality rise at ibrutinib response reflected private clonotype expansion. Before falling back toward baseline at progression, clonality had risen at the time of ibrutinib response. Patients with sustained remission and those progressing were sampled at differing times.

The CDR3 has 17 amino acids. Germline V CDR1 and CDR2: LNHDA, SQIVND (reference sequence). V lost 2 bases and J lost 4, with 17 bases in between. TCRdb keeps only in-frame clones here, not all; method: immunoSEQ multiplex PCR. The data contain about 200,000 clones, roughly three quarters of them singletons. The sequences come from PBMCs, collected after 12 months of ibrutinib treatment. The TCR comes from a human donor with chronic lymphocytic leukemia. The chain employs TRBV19 and TRBJ2-2; TRBD2 might be the D (6 bases). In DNA form, the CDR3 reads TGTGCCAGTAGTATAACGGAGGGTAGCGTGGGCACCGGGGAGCTGTTTTTT. This encodes CASSITEGSVGTGELFF.